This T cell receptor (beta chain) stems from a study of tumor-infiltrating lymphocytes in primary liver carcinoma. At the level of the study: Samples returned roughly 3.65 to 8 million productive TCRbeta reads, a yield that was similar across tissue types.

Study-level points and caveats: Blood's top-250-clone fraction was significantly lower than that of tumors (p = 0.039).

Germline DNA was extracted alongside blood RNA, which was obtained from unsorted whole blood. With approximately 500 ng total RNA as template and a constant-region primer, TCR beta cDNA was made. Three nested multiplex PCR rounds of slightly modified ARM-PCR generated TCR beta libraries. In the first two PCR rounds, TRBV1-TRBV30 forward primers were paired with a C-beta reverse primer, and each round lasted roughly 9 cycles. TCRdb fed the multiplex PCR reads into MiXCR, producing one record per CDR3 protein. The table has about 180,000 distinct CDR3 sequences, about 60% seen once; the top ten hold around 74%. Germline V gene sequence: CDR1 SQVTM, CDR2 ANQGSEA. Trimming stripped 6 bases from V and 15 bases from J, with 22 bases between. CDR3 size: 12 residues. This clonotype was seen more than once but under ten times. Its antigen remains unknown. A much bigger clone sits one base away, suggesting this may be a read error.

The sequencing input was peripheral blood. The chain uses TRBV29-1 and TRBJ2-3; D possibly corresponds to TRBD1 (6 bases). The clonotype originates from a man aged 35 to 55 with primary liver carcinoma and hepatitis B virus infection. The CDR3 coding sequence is TGCAGCGTGGCAGGGGAACGCCTCGGGGACTATTTT. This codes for CSVAGERLGDYF.